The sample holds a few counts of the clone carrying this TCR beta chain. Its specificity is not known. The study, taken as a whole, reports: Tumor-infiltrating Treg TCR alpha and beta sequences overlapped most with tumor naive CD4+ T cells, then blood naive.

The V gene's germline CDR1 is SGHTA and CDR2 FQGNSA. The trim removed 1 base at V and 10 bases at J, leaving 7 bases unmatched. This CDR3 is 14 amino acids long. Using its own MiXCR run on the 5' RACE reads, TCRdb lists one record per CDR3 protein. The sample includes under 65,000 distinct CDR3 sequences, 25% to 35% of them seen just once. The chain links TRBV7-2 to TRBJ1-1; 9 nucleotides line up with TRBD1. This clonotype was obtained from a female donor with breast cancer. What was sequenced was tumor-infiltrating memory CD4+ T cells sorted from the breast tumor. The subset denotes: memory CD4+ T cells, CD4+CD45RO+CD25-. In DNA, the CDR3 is TGTGCCAGCAGCTTAGGGGGACAGGGAATTGGAGCTTTCTTT. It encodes CASSLGGQGIGAFF.